The next 6 T cell receptor beta chains were all read from a single sample in a study of spatial heterogeneity in lung cancer. TCRdb reprocessed the 5' RACE reads via MiXCR and lists one record per CDR3 protein. The table lists about 2,800 distinct CDR3 sequences, under 14% of them singletons. Findings and limits, study-wide: Within tumors, counts of expanded alpha and beta TCRs tracked tumor mutation counts.

No cognate antigen is known for these TCRs. Time point specified: sample taken at primary tumor resection. The specimen was lung tumor tissue, collected at surgery. All receptors derive from a male donor with early-stage non-small cell lung cancer.

This clonotype is deemed medium-sized. The V call is TRBV24-1, the J call TRBJ2-3; 8 bases match TRBD2. V dropped 4 bases and J dropped 10; count of bases not matched to a gene: 6. Germline-derived CDR1 and CDR2 are KGHDR and SFDVKD. The CDR3 runs 13 residues. CDR3 protein: CATSETGGSAQYF. In nucleotides, the CDR3 is TGTGCCACCAGTGAGACGGGAGGGTCGGCGCAGTATTTT.

This clonotype ranks as medium-sized. CDR3 protein: CASSHYSGSPYNEQFF. The CDR3 nucleotides are TGTGCCAGCAGCCACTATAGCGGGAGCCCCTACAATGAGCAGTTCTTC. J is TRBJ2-1 and V is TRBV14; 9 bases agree with TRBD2. The CDR3 totals 16 residues. J gave up 2 bases and V 3 bases, and 5 bases lay outside the gene matches. Germline values: CDR1 SGHDN, CDR2 FVKESK.

Judged by abundance, this clonotype is medium-sized (0.01 to 0.1%). This sequence joins TRBV20-1 and TRBJ1-1; weak D call: TRBD1 (5 bases). The CDR3 is 14 amino acids. The V gene's germline CDR1 is DFQATT and CDR2 SNEGSKA (reference sequence). The ends were cut back, 2 bases at V and 1 base at J, with 11 bases in the middle. The CDR3 DNA follows: TGCAGTGCTAGATCGACAGCGGGGAACACTGAAGCTTTCTTT. As protein: CSARSTAGNTEAFF.

By its share, this clonotype is medium-sized. The CDR3 here is CSARGTGVSYGYTF. CDR3 coding DNA: TGCAGTGCTAGAGGGACAGGGGTTTCCTATGGCTACACCTTC. J is TRBJ1-2 and V is TRBV20-1; 9 bases line up with TRBD1. Germline CDR1 is DFQATT and CDR2 is SNEGSKA (reference sequence). The trim removed 1 base at V and 4 bases at J, leaving 4 bases unmatched. This CDR3 comprises 14 residues.

Judged by abundance, this clonotype is medium-sized. The rearrangement links TRBV27 to TRBJ2-1; D is perhaps TRBD2 (5 bases). Germline V gives CDR1 MNHEY, CDR2 SMNVEV (reference sequence). Between the trimmed V and J ends, which lost 6 bases and 8 bases, there was a span of 11 bases. The length of the CDR3 is 12 residues. The CDR3 DNA reads as TGTGCCAGCAGAACGGGAAGCGATGAGCAGTTCTTC. Its translation: CASRTGSDEQFF.

By share of the sample, this clonotype is medium-sized. The V call is TRBV29-1, the J call TRBJ1-1, with a weak D call TRBD1 (5 bases). V was shortened by 7 bases and J by 0 bases, with 9 bases between the two germline ends. The CDR3 consists of 12 residues. Germline V gene lookup returns CDR1 SQVTM and CDR2 ANQGSEA. The CDR3 protein is CSGRVLNTEAFF. For the CDR3, the DNA is TGCAGCGGCAGGGTACTGAACACTGAAGCTTTCTTT.